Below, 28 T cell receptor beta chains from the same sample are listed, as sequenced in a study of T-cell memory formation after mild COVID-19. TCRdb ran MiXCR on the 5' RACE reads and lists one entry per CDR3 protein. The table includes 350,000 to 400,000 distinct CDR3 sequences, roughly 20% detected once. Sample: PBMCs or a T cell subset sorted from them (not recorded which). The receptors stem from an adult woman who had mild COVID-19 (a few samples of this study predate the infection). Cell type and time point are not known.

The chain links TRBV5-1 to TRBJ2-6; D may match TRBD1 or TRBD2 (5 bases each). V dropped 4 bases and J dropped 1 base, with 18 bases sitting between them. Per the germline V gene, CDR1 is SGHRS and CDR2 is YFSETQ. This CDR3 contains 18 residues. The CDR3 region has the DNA TGCGCCAGCAGCGGGACCGGGATAGGGTTTTCTGGGGCCAACGTCCTGACTTTC. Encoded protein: CASSGTGIGFSGANVLTF.

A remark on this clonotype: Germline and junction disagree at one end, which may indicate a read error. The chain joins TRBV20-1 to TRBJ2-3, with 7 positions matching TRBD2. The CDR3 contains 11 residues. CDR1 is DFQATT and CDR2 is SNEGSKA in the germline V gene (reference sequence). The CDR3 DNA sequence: TGCAGTGCCATGGGCCTAGCGGCAGGCCTTTTT. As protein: CSAMGLAAGLF.

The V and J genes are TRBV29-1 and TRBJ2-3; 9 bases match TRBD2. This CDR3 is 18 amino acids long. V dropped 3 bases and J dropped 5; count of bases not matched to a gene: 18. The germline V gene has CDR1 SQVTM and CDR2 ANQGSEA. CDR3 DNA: TGCAGCGTTGACTCGCGGTTGTGGTTAGCGGGAGTGGTAGATACGCAGTATTTT. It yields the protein CSVDSRLWLAGVVDTQYF.

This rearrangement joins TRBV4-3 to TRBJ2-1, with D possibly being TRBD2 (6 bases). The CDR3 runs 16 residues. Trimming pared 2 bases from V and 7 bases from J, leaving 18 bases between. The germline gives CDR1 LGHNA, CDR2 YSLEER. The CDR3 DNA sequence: TGCGCCAGCAGCCAAAAGGGAACGGGAGTGCGGAATGAGCAGTTCTTC. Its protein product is CASSQKGTGVRNEQFF.

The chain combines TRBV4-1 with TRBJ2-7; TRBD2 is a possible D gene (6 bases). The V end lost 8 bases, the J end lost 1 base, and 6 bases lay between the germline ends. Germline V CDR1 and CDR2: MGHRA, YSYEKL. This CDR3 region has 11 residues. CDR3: CASGGSYEQYF. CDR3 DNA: TGCGCCAGCGGGGGGTCCTACGAGCAGTACTTC.

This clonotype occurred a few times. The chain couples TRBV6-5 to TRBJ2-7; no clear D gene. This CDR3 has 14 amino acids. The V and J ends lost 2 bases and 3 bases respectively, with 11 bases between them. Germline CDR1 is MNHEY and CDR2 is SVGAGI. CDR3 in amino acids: CASSYAVPIYEQYF. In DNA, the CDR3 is TGTGCCAGCAGTTACGCGGTGCCAATCTACGAGCAGTACTTC.

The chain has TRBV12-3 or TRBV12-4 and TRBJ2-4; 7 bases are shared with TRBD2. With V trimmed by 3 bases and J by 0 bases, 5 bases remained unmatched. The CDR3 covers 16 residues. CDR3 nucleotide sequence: TGTGCCAGCAGTTTTGGCGGGGGAGCAGCCAAAAACATTCAGTACTTC. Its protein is CASSFGGGAAKNIQYF.

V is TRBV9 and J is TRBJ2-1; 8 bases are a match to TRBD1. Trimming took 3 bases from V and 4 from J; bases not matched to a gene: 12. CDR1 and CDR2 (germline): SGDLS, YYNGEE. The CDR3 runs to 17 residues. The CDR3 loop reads CASSGLADRARYNEQFF. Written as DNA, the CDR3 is TGTGCCAGCAGCGGCTTAGCGGACAGGGCTCGGTACAATGAGCAGTTCTTC.

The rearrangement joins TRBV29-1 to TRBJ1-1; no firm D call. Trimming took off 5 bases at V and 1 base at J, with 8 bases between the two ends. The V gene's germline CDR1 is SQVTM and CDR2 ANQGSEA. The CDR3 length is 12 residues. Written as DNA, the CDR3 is TGCAGCGTTTGGGTCCAGAACACTGAAGCTTTCTTT. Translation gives CSVWVQNTEAFF.

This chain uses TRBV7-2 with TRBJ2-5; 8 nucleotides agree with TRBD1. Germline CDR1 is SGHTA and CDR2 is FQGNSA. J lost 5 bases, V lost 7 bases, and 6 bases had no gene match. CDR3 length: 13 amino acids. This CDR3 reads CASNNYRGETQYF. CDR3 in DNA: TGTGCCAGCAACAACTACAGGGGGGAGACCCAGTACTTC.

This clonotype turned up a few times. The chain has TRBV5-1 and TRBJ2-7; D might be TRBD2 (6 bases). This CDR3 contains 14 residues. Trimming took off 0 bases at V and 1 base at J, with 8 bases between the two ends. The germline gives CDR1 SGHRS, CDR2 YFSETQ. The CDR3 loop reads CASSLAEGSYEQYF. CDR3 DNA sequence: TGCGCCAGCAGCTTGGCGGAGGGTTCCTACGAGCAGTACTTC. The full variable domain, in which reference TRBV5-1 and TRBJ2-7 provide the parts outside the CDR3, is KAGVTQTPRYLIKTRGQQVTLSCSPISGHRSVSWYQQTPGQGLQFLFEYFSETQRNKGNFPGRFSGRQFSNSRSEMNVSTLELGDSALYLCASSLAEGSYEQYFGPGTRLTVT.

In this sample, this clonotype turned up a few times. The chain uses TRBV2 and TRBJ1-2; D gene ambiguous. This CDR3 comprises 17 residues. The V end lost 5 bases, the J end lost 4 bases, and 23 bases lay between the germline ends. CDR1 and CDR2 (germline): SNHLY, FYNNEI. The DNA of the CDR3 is TGTGCCAGCAGTTTAAGGGTTCCCGCCTTCTCGTTCTATGGCTACACCTTC. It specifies CASSLRVPAFSFYGYTF.

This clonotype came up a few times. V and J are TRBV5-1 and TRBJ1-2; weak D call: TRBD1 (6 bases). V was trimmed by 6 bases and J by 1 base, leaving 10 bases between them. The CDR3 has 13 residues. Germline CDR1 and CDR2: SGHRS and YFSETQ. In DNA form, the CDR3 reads TGCGCCAGCACGCAGGGGCTTAACTATGGCTACACCTTC. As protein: CASTQGLNYGYTF.

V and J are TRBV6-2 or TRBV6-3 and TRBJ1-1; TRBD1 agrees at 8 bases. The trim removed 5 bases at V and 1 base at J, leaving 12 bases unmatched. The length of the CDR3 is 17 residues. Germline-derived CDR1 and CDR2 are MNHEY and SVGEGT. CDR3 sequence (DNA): TGTGCCAGCAGTCAAGGACAGGGAAAAGTCCCGAACACTGAAGCTTTCTTT. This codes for CASSQGQGKVPNTEAFF.

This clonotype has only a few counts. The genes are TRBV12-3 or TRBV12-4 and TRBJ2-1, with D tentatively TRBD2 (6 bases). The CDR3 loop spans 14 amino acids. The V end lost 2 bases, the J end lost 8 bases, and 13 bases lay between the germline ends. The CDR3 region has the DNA TGTGCCAGCAGTTTACTAGCGAGGGCGGATGAGCAGTTCTTC. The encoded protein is CASSLLARADEQFF.

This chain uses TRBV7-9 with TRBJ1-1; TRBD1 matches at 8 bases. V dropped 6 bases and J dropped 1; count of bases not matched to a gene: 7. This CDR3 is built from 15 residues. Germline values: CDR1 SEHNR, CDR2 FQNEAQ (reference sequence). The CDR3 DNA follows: TGTGCCAGCAGATCCCGACAGGGGTCGAACACTGAAGCTTTCTTT. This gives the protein CASRSRQGSNTEAFF.

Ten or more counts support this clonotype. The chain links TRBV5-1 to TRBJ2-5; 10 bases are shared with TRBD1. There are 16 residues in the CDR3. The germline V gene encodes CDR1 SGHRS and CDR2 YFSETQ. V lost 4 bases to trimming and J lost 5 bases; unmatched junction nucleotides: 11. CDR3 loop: CASSRAGTGVVETQYF. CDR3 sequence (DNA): TGCGCCAGCAGCAGAGCCGGGACAGGGGTTGTCGAGACCCAGTACTTC.

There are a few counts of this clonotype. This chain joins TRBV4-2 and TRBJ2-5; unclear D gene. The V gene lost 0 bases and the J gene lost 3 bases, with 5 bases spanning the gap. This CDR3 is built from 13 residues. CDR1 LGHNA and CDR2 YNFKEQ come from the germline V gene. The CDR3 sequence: CASSQESEETQYF. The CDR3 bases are TGTGCCAGCAGCCAAGAGTCCGAAGAGACCCAGTACTTC.

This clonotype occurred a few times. CDR3 in amino acids: CASSQGTSGAQETQYF. Written as DNA, the CDR3 is TGCGCCAGCAGCCAAGGGACTAGCGGGGCCCAAGAGACCCAGTACTTC. The rearrangement uses TRBV4-1 and TRBJ2-5, with 12 bases identical to TRBD2. The germline gives CDR1 MGHRA, CDR2 YSYEKL. V gave up 1 base and J gave up 1 base; unmatched junction bases: 1. This CDR3 spans 16 amino acids.

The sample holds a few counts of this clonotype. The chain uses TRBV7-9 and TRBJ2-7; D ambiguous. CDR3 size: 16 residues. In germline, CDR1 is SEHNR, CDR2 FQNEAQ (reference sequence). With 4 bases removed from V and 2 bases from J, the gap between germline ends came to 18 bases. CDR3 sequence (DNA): TGTGCCAGCAGCTCGATCCCGGCGCCGCGGCCCTACGAGCAGTACTTC. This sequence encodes CASSSIPAPRPYEQYF.

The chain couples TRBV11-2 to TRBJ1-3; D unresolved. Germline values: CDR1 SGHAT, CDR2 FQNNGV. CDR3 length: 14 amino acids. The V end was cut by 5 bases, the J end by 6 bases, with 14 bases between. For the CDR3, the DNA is TGTGCCAGCAGCCTGGCTCTGAGGCAAAACACCATATATTTT. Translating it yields CASSLALRQNTIYF.

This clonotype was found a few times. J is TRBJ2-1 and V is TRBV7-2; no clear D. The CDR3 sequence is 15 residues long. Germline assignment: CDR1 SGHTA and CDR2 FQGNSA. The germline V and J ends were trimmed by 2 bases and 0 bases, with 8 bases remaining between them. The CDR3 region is CASSLRAFSYNEQFF. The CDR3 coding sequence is TGTGCCAGCAGCTTAAGGGCTTTCTCCTACAATGAGCAGTTCTTC.

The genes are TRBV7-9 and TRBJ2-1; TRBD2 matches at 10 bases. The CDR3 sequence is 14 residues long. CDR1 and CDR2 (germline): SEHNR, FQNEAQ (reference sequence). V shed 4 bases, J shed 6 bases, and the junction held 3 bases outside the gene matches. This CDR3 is CASSSGLAINEQFF. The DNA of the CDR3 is TGTGCCAGCAGCTCGGGACTAGCGATCAATGAGCAGTTCTTC.

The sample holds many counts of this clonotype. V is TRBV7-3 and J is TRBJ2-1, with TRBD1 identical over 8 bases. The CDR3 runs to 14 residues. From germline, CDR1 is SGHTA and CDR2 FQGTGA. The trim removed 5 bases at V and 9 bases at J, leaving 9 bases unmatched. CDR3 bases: TGTGCCAGCAGCCCCGGGACAGGTTCTATTGAGCAGTTCTTC. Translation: CASSPGTGSIEQFF.

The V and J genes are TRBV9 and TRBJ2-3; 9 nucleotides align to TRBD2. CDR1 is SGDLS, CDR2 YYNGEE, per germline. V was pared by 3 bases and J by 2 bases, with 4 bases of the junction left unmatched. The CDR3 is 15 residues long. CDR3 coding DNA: TGTGCCAGCAGCGGGCGGACTAGCGTCACAGATACGCAGTATTTT. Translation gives CASSGRTSVTDTQYF.

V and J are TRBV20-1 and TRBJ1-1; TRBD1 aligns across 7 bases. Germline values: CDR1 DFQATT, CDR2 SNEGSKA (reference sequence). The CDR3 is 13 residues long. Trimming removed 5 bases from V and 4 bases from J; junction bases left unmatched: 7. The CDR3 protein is CSALGQAVTEAFF. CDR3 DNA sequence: TGCAGTGCTCTCGGACAGGCCGTCACTGAAGCTTTCTTT.

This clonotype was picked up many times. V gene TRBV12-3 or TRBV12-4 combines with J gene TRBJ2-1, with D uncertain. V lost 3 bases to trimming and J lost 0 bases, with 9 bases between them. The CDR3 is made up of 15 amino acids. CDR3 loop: CASSLPTSSYNEQFF. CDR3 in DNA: TGTGCCAGCAGTTTGCCCACCAGCTCCTACAATGAGCAGTTCTTC.

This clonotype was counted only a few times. The CDR3 reads CASSSDPTGATSGRAFGHEQFF. The CDR3 DNA reads as TGTGCCAGCAGCTCAGACCCCACGGGGGCGACTAGCGGGAGGGCCTTTGGGCATGAGCAGTTCTTC. The chain uses TRBV7-8 and TRBJ2-1; the match to TRBD2 covers 14 bases. The trim removed 4 bases at V and 8 bases at J, leaving 25 bases unmatched. The CDR3 spans 22 residues. CDR1 is SGHVS and CDR2 is FQNEAQ in the germline V gene.